This T cell receptor (beta chain) was retrieved from a study of T-cell reconstitution after alpha-beta-depleted transplantation in children. Study-level findings and limits: T-cell numbers and diversity, one year after transplant, stemmed largely from T cells that were newly produced. Alpha-beta T cells present about two months after transplant were reported to originate from several hundred expanded graft clones. The study traced high day-60 TCRbeta diversity in some patients to surviving recipient T cells and thymic progenitors.

During its preparation, the TCRbeta library received unique molecular identifiers. TCRdb called the PCR reads again in MiXCR, with one record for every CDR3 protein. The sample shows about 250,000 distinct CDR3 sequences, approximately 24% of them seen only once. This clonotype was seen a handful of times. As yet, its antigen is unknown. Per germline, CDR1 SNHLY and CDR2 FYNNEI. V was clipped by 2 bases and J by 5 bases, with 9 bases between them. This CDR3 is built from 14 residues. The chain combines TRBV2 with TRBJ1-4, with D possibly TRBD1 on 5 matching bases. Sequenced material: PBMCs, mostly from graft donor cells, taken 360 days after TCRalphabeta/CD19-depleted stem cell transplant. The TCR was taken from a female patient between 2 and 15 years old who had a stem cell transplant for congenital amegakaryocytic thrombocytopenia, so the T cells may come from the graft donor. The CDR3 coding sequence is TGTGCCAGCAGTGAATTCCGACAGAATGAAAAACTGTTTTTT. It codes for CASSEFRQNEKLFF.